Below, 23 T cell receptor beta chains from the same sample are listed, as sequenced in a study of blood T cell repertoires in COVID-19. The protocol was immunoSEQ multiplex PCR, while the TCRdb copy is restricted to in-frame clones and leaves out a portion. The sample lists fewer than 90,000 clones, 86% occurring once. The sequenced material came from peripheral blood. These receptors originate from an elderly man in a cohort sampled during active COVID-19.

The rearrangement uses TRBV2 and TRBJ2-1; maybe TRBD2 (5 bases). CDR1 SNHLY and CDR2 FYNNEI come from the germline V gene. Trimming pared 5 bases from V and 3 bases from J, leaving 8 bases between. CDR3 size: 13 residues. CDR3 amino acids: CASSYTSYNEQFF. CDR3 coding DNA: TGTGCCAGCAGTTACACTAGCTACAATGAGCAGTTCTTC.

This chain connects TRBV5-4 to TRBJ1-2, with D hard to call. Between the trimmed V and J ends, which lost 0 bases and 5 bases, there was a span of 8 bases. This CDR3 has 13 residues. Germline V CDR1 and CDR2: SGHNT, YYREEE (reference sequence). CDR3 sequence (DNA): TGTGCCAGCAGCTTGGCCGCACAGTATGGCTACACCTTC. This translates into CASSLAAQYGYTF.

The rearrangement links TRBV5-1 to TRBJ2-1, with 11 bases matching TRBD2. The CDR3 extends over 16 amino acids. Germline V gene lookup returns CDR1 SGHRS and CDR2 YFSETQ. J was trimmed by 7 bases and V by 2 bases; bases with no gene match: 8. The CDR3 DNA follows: TGCGCCAGCAGCTTAACTAGCGGGGGTCTCCTTAATGAGCAGTTCTTC. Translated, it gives CASSLTSGGLLNEQFF.

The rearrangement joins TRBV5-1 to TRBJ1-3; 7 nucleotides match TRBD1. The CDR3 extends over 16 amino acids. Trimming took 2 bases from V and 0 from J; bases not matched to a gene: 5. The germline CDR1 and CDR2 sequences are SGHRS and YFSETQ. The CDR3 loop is CASSFGQADSGNTIYF. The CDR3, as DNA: TGCGCCAGCAGCTTTGGACAGGCCGACTCTGGAAACACCATATATTTT.

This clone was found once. The CDR3 DNA is TGTGCCAGTAGTGCGCGGGGGGGAGTGCGGAATCAGCCCCAGCATTTT. It codes for CASSARGGVRNQPQHF. This chain links TRBV19 with TRBJ1-5, with D possibly matching TRBD1 (5 bases). V was shortened by 5 bases and J by 4 bases, with 18 bases between the two germline ends. Germline lookup yields CDR1 LNHDA and CDR2 SQIVND (reference sequence). The CDR3 totals 16 residues.

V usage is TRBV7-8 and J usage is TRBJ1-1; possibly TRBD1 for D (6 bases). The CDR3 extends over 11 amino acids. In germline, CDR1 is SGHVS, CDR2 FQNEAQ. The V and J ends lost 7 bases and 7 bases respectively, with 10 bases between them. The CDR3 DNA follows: TGTGCCAGCACGAGGGGGAGTGAAGCTTTCTTT. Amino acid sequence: CASTRGSEAFF.

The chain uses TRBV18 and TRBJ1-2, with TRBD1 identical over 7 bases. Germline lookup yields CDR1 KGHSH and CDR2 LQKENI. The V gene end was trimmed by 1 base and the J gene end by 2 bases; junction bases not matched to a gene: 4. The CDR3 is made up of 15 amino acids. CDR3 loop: CASSPQKGQNYGYTF. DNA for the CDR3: TGTGCCAGCTCACCACAGAAGGGACAGAACTATGGCTACACCTTC.

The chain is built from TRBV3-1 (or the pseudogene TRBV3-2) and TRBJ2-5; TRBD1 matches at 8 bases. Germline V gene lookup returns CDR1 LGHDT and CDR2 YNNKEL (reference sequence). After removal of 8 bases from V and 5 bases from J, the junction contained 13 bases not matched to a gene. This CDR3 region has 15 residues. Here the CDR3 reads CASGPTGGRDETQYF. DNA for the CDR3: TGTGCCAGCGGACCCACAGGGGGACGGGATGAGACCCAGTACTTC.

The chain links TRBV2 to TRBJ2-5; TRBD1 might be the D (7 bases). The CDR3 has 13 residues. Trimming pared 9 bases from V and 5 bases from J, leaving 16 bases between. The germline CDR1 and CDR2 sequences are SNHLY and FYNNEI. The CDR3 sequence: CASRQGGWETQYF. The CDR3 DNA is TGTGCCAGTAGACAGGGAGGATGGGAGACCCAGTACTTC. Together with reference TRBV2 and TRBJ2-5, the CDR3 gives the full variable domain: EPEVTQTPSHQVTQMGQEVILRCVPISNHLYFYWYRQILGQKVEFLVSFYNNEISEKSEIFDDQFSVERPDGSNFTLKIRSTKLEDSAMYFCASRQGGWETQYFGPGTRLLVL.

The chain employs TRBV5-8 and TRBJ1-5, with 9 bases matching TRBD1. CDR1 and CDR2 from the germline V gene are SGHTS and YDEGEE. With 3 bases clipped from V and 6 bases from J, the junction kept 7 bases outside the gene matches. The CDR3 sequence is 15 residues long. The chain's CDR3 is CASSSIRTGVQPQHF. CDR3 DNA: TGTGCCAGCAGCTCTATTAGGACAGGGGTTCAGCCCCAGCATTTT.

The CDR3 protein is CASRTLTRSSTGELFF. The DNA for the CDR3 is TGTGCCAGTAGGACCTTAACCCGGTCTAGTACCGGGGAGCTGTTTTTT. This rearrangement joins TRBV19 to TRBJ2-2; D not resolved. V was trimmed by 6 bases and J by 5 bases, leaving 19 bases between them. Germline V CDR1 and CDR2: LNHDA, SQIVND (reference sequence). The CDR3 length is 16 residues.

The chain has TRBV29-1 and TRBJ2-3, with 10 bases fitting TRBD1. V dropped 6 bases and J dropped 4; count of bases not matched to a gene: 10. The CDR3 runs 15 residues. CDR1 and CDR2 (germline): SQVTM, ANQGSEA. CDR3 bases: TGCAGCGTCCGACAGACAGGGGGCGCAGCAGATACGCAGTATTTT. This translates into CSVRQTGGAADTQYF.

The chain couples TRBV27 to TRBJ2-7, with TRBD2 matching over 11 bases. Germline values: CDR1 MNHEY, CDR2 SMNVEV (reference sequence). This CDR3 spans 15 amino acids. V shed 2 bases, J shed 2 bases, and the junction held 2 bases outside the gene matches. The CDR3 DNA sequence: TGTGCCAGCAGTTTAATTAGCGGGGGGGCCTACGAGCAGTACTTC. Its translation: CASSLISGGAYEQYF.

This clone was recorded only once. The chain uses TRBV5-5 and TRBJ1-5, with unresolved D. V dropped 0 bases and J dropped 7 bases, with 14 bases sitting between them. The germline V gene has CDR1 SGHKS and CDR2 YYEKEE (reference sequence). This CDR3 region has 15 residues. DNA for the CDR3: TGTGCCAGCAGCTTGGGCGGGTTGGCGGGACAGCCCCAGCATTTT. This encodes CASSLGGLAGQPQHF.

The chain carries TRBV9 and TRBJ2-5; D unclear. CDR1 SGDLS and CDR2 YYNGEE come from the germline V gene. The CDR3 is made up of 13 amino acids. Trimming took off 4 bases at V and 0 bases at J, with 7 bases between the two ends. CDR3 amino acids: CASSPRYQETQYF. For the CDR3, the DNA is TGTGCCAGCAGCCCCCGGTACCAAGAGACCCAGTACTTC.

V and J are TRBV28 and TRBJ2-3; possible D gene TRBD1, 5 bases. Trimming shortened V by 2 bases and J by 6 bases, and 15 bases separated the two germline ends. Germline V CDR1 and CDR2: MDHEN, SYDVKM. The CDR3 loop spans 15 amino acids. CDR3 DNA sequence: TGTGCCAGCAGTTTAAGGGGCCACCCGGTGGATACGCAGTATTTT. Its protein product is CASSLRGHPVDTQYF.

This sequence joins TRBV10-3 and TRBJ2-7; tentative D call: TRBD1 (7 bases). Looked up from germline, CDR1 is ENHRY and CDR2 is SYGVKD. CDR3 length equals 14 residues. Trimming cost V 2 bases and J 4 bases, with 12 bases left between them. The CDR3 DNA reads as TGTGCCATCAGTGAGAATGCAGGGGGGTACGAGCAGTACGTC. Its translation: CAISENAGGYEQYV.

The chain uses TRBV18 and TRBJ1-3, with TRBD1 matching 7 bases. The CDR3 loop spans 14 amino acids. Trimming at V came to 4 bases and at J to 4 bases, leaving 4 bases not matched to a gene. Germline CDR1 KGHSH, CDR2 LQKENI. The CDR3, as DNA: TGTGCCAGCTCACGCAGGGGGTCCGGAAACACCATATATTTT. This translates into CASSRRGSGNTIYF. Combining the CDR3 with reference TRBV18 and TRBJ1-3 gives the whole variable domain NAGVMQNPRHLVRRRGQEARLRCSPMKGHSHVYWYRQLPEEGLKFMVYLQKENIIDESGMPKERFSAEFPKEGPSILRIQQVVRGDSAAYFCASSRRGSGNTIYFGEGSWLTVV.

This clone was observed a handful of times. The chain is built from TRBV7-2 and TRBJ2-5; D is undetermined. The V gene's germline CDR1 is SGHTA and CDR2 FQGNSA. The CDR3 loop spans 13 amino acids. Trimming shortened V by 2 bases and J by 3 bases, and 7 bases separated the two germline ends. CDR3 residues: CASSLSTEETQYF. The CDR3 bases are TGTGCCAGCAGCTTATCAACAGAAGAGACCCAGTACTTC. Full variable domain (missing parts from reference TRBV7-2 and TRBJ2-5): GAGVSQSPSNKVTEKGKDVELRCDPISGHTALYWYRQSLGQGLEFLIYFQGNSAPDKSGLPSDRFSAERTGGSVSTLTIQRTQQEDSAVYLCASSLSTEETQYFGPGTRLLVL.

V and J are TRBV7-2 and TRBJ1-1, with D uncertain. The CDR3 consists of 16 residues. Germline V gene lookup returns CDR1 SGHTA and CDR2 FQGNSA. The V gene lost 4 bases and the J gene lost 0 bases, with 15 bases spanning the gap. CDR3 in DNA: TGTGCCAGCAGCTCCCTGCGGGCTGGGCTGAACACTGAAGCTTTCTTT. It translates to CASSSLRAGLNTEAFF.

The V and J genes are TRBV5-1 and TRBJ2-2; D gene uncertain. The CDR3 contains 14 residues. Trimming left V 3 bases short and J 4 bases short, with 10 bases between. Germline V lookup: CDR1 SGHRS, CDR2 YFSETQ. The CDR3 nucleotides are TGCGCCAGCAGCTCCTCCCCTTCCACCGGGGAGCTGTTTTTT. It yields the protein CASSSSPSTGELFF.

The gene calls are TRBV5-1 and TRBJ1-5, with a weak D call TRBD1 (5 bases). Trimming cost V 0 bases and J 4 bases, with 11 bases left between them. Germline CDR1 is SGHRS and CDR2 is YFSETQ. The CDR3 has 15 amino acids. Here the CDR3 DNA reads TGCGCCAGCAGCTTGGACGGGGGGGGTAATCAGCCCCAGCATTTT. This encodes CASSLDGGGNQPQHF.

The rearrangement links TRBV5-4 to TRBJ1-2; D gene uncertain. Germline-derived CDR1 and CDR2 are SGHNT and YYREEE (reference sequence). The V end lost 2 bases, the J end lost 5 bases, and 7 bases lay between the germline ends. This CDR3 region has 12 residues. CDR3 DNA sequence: TGTGCCAGCAGCTTCCGGGAGTATGGCTACACCTTC. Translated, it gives CASSFREYGYTF.